This TCR beta chain was found in a study of OX40 agonist ivuxolimab in advanced cancers. TCRdb's copy holds only in-frame clones and misses some; the assay was immunoSEQ multiplex PCR. Among around 140,000 clones listed, 93% were seen once. Broader study findings: Expanded clones were, on average, more numerous in CD8+ T cells than in CD4+.

Germline V gene sequence: CDR1 SEHNR, CDR2 FQNEAQ (reference sequence). This CDR3 comprises 15 residues. The J segment lost 4 bases and the V segment lost 6 bases, leaving 7 bases of the junction unmatched. Worth noting for this clone: The antigen remains undetermined.

This clonotype was sampled from an adult with an advanced solid tumor such as melanoma, head and neck, liver or kidney cancer. This chain links TRBV7-9 with TRBJ2-5, with TRBD1 matching over 11 bases. The sample was CD4+ or CD8+ T cells sorted from blood, taken in a trial of the OX40 agonist ivuxolimab. CDR3 in amino acids: CASSWDRGERETQYF. CDR3 DNA sequence: TGTGCCAGCAGTTGGGACAGGGGGGAACGAGAGACCCAGTACTTC.